A selection of T cell receptor beta chains follows, all from one sample in a study of blood T cell repertoires in COVID-19. The method was immunoSEQ multiplex PCR; TCRdb's version includes in-frame clones alone and lacks a portion of them. The table has around 100,000 clones, approximately 90% seen once. The sequenced material came from peripheral blood. Every receptor here comes from a human donor in a cohort sampled during active COVID-19. Both conserved end residues are part of each CDR3. Fields, in order: J gene, V gene, D gene, clone size, CDR3 protein, CDR3 DNA. The D gene is left open where the match is weak. Rows give clone size only sometimes, using once, few, many, or a class for an expanded clone.

>TRBJ1-2|TRBV3-1/TRBV3-2|-|-
CASSQSGTPDYGYTF
TGTGCCAGCAGCCAATCCGGGACACCCGACTATGGCTACACCTTC
>TRBJ2-1|TRBV4-3|TRBD2|-
CASSQGLAGDNEQFF
TGCGCCAGCAGCCAAGGACTAGCGGGAGACAATGAGCAGTTCTTC
>TRBJ1-2|TRBV7-8|TRBD1|-
CASSPETGNYGYTF
TGTGCCAGCAGCCCAGAGACAGGGAACTATGGCTACACCTTC
>TRBJ1-3|TRBV2|-|-
CASSEQNSGNTIYF
TGTGCCAGCAGTGAACAGAACTCTGGAAACACCATATATTTT
>TRBJ2-7|TRBV6-5|TRBD2|once
CASSIASGSYEQYF
TGTGCCAGCAGTATTGCTAGCGGGAGCTACGAGCAGTACTTC
>TRBJ2-3|TRBV9|-|-
CASSVVSSGTDTQYF
TGTGCCAGCAGCGTAGTGTCTAGCGGCACAGATACGCAGTATTTT
>TRBJ2-1|TRBV4-3|-|-
CASSQEASDSYNEQFF
TGCGCCAGCAGCCAAGAAGCTAGCGACTCCTACAATGAGCAGTTCTTC
>TRBJ1-1|TRBV5-1|-|-
CASSLEPGVNTEAFF
TGCGCCAGCAGCTTGGAGCCGGGGGTGAACACTGAAGCTTTCTTT
>TRBJ1-4|TRBV4-2|TRBD1|-
CASSQGGGQGGEKLFF
TGTGCCAGCAGCCAAGGGGGGGGACAGGGAGGTGAAAAACTGTTTTTT
>TRBJ2-7|TRBV5-4|TRBD2|-
CASSLVGGSGTYEQYF
TGTGCCAGCAGCTTGGTGGGCGGGAGTGGGACCTACGAGCAGTACTTC
>TRBJ2-1|TRBV4-1|-|once
CASSQVRGQYNEQFF
TGCGCCAGCAGCCAAGTGAGGGGACAATACAATGAGCAGTTCTTC
>TRBJ1-1|TRBV5-1|TRBD1|-
CASSVPDRLDTEAFF
TGCGCCAGCAGCGTACCGGACAGGTTGGACACTGAAGCTTTCTTT